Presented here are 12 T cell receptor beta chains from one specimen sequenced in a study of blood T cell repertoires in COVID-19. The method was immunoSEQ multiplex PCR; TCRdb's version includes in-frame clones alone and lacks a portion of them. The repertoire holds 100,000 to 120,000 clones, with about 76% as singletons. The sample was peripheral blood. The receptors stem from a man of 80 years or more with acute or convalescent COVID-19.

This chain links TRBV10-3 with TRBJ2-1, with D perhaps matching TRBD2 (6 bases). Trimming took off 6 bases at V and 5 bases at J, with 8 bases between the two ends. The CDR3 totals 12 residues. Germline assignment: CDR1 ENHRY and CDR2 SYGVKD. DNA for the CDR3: TGTGCCATCAGCAGACTAGACAATGAGCAGTTCTTC. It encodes CAISRLDNEQFF.

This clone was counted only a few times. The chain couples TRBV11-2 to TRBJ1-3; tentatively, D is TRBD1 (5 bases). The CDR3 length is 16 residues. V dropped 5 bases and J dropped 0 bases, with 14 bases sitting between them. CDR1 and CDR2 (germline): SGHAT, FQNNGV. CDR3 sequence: CASSPHLGLSGNTIYF. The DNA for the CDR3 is TGTGCCAGCAGCCCCCATTTGGGGCTCTCTGGAAACACCATATATTTT.

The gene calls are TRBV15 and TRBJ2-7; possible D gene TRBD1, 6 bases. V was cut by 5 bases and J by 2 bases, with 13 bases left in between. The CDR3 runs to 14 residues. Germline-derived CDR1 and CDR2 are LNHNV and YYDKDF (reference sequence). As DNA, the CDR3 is TGTGCCACCAGCGGAGCAGGACAGCCCTACGAGCAGTACTTC. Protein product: CATSGAGQPYEQYF.

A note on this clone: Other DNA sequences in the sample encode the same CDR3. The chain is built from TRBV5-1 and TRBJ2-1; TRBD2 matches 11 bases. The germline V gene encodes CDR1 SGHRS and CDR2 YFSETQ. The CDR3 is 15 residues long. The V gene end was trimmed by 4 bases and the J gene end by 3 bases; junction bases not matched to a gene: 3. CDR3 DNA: TGCGCCAGCAGCCCGGGGACTAGCGGCTACAATGAGCAGTTCTTC. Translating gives CASSPGTSGYNEQFF.

CDR3 nucleotides: TGTGCCAGCAGCCAAGGATTCGGGACAGCCACCACTGAAGCTTTCTTT. Its protein is CASSQGFGTATTEAFF. The chain couples TRBV14 to TRBJ1-1; 7 bases are shared with TRBD1. V was clipped by 1 base and J by 4 bases; unmatched bases: 9. The CDR3 is 16 amino acids. CDR1 and CDR2 (germline): SGHDN, FVKESK.

In nucleotides, the CDR3 is TGCGCCAGCAGCTTGAACGGAGGGCCAGTCAATGAGCAGTTCTTC. Translated: CASSLNGGPVNEQFF. V gene TRBV5-1 combines with J gene TRBJ2-1, with a possible D match to TRBD2 (6 bases). Germline lookup yields CDR1 SGHRS and CDR2 YFSETQ. This CDR3 contains 15 residues. With 1 base removed from V and 6 bases from J, the gap between germline ends came to 14 bases.

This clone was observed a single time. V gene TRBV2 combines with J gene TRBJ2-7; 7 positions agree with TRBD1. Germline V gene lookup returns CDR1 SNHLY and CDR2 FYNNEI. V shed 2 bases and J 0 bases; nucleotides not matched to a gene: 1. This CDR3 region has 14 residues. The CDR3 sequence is CASSEWDSSYEQYF. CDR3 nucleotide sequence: TGTGCCAGCAGTGAATGGGACAGCTCCTACGAGCAGTACTTC.

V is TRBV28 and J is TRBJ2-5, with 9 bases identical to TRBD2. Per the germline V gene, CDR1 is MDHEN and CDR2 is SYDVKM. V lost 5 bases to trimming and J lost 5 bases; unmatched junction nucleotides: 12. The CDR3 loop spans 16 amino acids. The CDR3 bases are TGTGCCAGCAGTGGGCGGCGCGGGAGGGCCTCGGAGACCCAGTACTTC. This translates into CASSGRRGRASETQYF.

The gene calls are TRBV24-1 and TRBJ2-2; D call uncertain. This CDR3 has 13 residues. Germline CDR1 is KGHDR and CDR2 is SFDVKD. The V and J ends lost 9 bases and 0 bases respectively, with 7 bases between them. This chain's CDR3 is CATGTTNTGELFF. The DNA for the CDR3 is TGTGCCACCGGAACTACGAACACCGGGGAGCTGTTTTTT.

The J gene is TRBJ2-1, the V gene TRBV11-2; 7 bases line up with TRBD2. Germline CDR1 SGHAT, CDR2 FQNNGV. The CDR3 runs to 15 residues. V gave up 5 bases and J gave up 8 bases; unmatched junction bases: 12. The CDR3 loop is CASSRGGQRSDEQFF. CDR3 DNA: TGTGCCAGCAGCCGGGGAGGGCAAAGGAGCGATGAGCAGTTCTTC.

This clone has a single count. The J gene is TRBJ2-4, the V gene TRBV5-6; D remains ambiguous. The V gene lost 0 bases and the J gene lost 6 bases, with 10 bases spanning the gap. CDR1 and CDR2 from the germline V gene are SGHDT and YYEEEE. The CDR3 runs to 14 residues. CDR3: CASSLVEAVNIQYF. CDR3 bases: TGTGCCAGCAGCTTGGTTGAGGCCGTAAACATTCAGTACTTC.

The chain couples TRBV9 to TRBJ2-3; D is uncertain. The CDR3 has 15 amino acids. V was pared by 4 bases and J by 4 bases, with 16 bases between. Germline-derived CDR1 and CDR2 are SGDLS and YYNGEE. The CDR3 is CASSSVPSRPDTQYF. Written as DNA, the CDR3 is TGTGCCAGCAGCAGCGTTCCAAGCCGCCCAGATACGCAGTATTTT.